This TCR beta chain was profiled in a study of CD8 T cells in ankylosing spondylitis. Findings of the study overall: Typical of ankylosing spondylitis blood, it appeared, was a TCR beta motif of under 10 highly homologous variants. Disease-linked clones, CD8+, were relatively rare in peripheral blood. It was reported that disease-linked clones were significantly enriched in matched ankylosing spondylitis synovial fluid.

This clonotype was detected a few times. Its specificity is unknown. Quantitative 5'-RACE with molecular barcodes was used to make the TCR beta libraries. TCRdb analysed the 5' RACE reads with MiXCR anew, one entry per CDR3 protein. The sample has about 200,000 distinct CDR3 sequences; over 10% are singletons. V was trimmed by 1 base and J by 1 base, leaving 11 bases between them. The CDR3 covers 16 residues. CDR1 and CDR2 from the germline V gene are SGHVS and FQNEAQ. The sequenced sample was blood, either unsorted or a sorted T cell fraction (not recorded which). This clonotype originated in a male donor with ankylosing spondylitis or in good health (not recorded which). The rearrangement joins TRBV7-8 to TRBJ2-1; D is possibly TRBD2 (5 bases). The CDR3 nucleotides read TGTGCCAGCAGCTTAGGGTGGAGCGGTTCCTACAATGAGCAGTTCTTC. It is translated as CASSLGWSGSYNEQFF.